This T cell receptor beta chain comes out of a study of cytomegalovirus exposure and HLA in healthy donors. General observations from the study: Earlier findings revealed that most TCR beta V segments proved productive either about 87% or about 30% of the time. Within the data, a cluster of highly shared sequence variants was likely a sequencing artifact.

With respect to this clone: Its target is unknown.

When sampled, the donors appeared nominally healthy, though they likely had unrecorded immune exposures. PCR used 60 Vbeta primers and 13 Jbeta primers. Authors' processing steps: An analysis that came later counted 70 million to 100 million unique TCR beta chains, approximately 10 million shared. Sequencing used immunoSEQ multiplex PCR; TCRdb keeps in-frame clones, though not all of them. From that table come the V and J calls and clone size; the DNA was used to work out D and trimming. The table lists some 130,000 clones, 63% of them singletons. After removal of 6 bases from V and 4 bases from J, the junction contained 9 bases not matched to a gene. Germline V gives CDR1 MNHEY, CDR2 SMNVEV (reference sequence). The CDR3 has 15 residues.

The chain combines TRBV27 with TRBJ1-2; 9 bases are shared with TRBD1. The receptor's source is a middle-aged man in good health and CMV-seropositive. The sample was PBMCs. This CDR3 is CASSSYGQGLYGYTF. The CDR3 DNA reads TGTGCCAGCAGCTCATATGGACAGGGGCTCTATGGCTACACCTTC.